The entry below describes one T cell receptor beta chain. This entry belongs to a study of blood T cell repertoires in COVID-19. Enrolled during active infection, Seattle patients were then followed longitudinally. The CDR3 spans 14 residues. Germline V CDR1 and CDR2: WSHSY, SAAADI. Trimming stripped 3 bases from V and 6 bases from J, with 11 bases between. Original methodology: Researchers report that nucleated cell counts were estimated from reference gene primer amplification. Generated by immunoSEQ multiplex PCR, the TCRdb table keeps only in-frame clones and is missing some. That table is the source of V, J and clone size, and D and trimming were worked out from the DNA. Of more than 80,000 clones listed, around 90% were seen once; the top ten hold 15% to 20%.

The sample taken for sequencing was peripheral blood. The chain couples TRBV10-2 to TRBJ1-4, with D possibly TRBD1 on 5 matching bases. This sequence was found in an older woman with COVID-19, enrolled during active disease. CDR3 DNA: TGCGCCAGCAGTGATACGGGGGGGTATGAAAAACTGTTTTTT. Its translation is CASSDTGGYEKLFF.